The 25 T cell receptor beta chains below were found in one sample sequenced in a study of blood T cell repertoires in COVID-19. This table comes from immunoSEQ multiplex PCR, and its TCRdb copy is limited to in-frame clones, with some not included. The sample records fewer than 250,000 clones, around 90% being singletons. Material for sequencing was peripheral blood. The receptors were sampled from a man aged 30 to 45 with COVID-19, enrolled during active disease.

This rearrangement joins TRBV2 to TRBJ1-3; TRBD1 aligns across 7 bases. The length of the CDR3 is 14 residues. Germline trimming cut 4 bases from V and 4 bases from J; bases unmatched to any gene: 4. CDR1 SNHLY and CDR2 FYNNEI come from the germline V gene. The CDR3 DNA is TGTGCCAGCAGTGGACAGGGATTCGGAAACACCATATATTTT. Translating it yields CASSGQGFGNTIYF.

The chain couples TRBV4-1 to TRBJ1-2; tentatively, D is TRBD1 (5 bases). Germline values: CDR1 MGHRA, CDR2 YSYEKL. CDR3 length equals 16 residues. Trimming removed 1 base from V and 2 bases from J, with 14 bases in between. In DNA form, the CDR3 reads TGCGCCAGCAGCCAAGTTTCAGGGCTCCAAAACTATGGCTACACCTTC. Encoded protein: CASSQVSGLQNYGYTF.

The chain employs TRBV5-1 and TRBJ1-1; D not certain. V lost 4 bases, J lost 0 bases, and 13 bases lay in between. Germline CDR1 SGHRS, CDR2 YFSETQ. The CDR3 covers 15 residues. CDR3 in DNA: TGCGCCAGCAGCCAACAGCAGGCCTTGAACACTGAAGCTTTCTTT. Amino acid sequence: CASSQQQALNTEAFF. Variable domain in full (rest from reference TRBV5-1 and TRBJ1-1): KAGVTQTPRYLIKTRGQQVTLSCSPISGHRSVSWYQQTPGQGLQFLFEYFSETQRNKGNFPGRFSGRQFSNSRSEMNVSTLELGDSALYLCASSQQQALNTEAFFGQGTRLTVV.

The CDR3: CASSWRDQNYGYTF. The CDR3 DNA reads TGTGCCAGCAGTTGGAGGGACCAGAACTATGGCTACACCTTC. V usage is TRBV6-5 and J usage is TRBJ1-2, with TRBD1 as a possible D gene (5 bases). The CDR3 is 14 amino acids. The germline V and J ends were trimmed by 4 bases and 2 bases, with 11 bases remaining between them. Germline CDR1 MNHEY, CDR2 SVGAGI.

This chain connects TRBV11-2 to TRBJ1-2; D is possibly TRBD1 (6 bases). The CDR3 runs to 13 residues. Germline V lookup: CDR1 SGHAT, CDR2 FQNNGV. V was cut by 2 bases and J by 4 bases, with 8 bases left in between. The CDR3 loop reads CASSLQGIYGYTF. Here the CDR3 DNA reads TGTGCCAGCAGCTTACAGGGGATCTATGGCTACACCTTC.

This chain joins TRBV6-1 and TRBJ2-1; D is perhaps TRBD1 (6 bases). V shed 0 bases and J shed 3 bases, with 6 bases lying between them. This CDR3 spans 14 amino acids. CDR1 and CDR2 from the germline V gene are MNHNS and SASEGT. The CDR3 spells CASSEARGYNEQFF. CDR3 nucleotides: TGTGCCAGCAGTGAAGCCAGGGGCTACAATGAGCAGTTCTTC.

The chain couples TRBV3-1 (or the pseudogene TRBV3-2) to TRBJ2-7; 15 bases fit TRBD2. J was trimmed by 5 bases and V by 0 bases; bases with no gene match: 11. The CDR3 has 19 residues. Germline values: CDR1 LGHDT, CDR2 YNNKEL (reference sequence). The CDR3 loop reads CASSQDSVGLAGGRNEQYF. CDR3 DNA: TGTGCCAGCAGCCAAGATTCTGTCGGACTAGCGGGGGGGCGCAACGAGCAGTACTTC.

The rearrangement uses TRBV5-1 and TRBJ1-3; D not resolved. The CDR3 is 16 residues long. The germline V gene encodes CDR1 SGHRS and CDR2 YFSETQ. Trimming removed 4 bases at V and 0 bases at J, with 14 bases between. The CDR3 loop is CASSPRAISSGNTIYF. In nucleotides, the CDR3 is TGCGCCAGCAGCCCGCGGGCCATTAGCTCTGGAAACACCATATATTTT. The entire variable domain, with the rest obtained from reference TRBV5-1 and TRBJ1-3, is as follows: KAGVTQTPRYLIKTRGQQVTLSCSPISGHRSVSWYQQTPGQGLQFLFEYFSETQRNKGNFPGRFSGRQFSNSRSEMNVSTLELGDSALYLCASSPRAISSGNTIYFGEGSWLTVV.

This chain links TRBV5-1 with TRBJ2-1; D is unresolved. The CDR3 has 12 amino acids. The V gene's germline CDR1 is SGHRS and CDR2 YFSETQ. V gave up 0 bases and J gave up 7 bases, with 5 bases separating them. The chain's CDR3 is CASSLVINEQFF. The CDR3 coding sequence is TGCGCCAGCAGCTTGGTAATTAATGAGCAGTTCTTC.

In nucleotides, the CDR3 is TGTGCCAGCAGCCAAGTCTACCTTCAAGAGACCCAGTACTTC. Residues: CASSQVYLQETQYF. The V and J genes are TRBV3-1 (or the pseudogene TRBV3-2) and TRBJ2-5; D is unresolved. From germline, CDR1 is LGHDT and CDR2 YNNKEL (reference sequence). V dropped 1 base and J dropped 2 bases, with 8 bases sitting between them. CDR3 length: 14 amino acids.

This chain's CDR3 is CASSGQGIVNQPQHF. The CDR3 DNA sequence: TGTGCCAGCAGTGGACAGGGGATTGTCAATCAGCCCCAGCATTTT. The V and J genes are TRBV2 and TRBJ1-5; 8 bases fit TRBD1. Germline V CDR1 and CDR2: SNHLY, FYNNEI. This CDR3 contains 15 residues. The V segment lost 4 bases and the J segment 3 bases; nucleotides outside the gene matches: 5.

The gene calls are TRBV11-2 and TRBJ2-1; a possible D gene is TRBD1 (5 bases). V gave up 0 bases and J gave up 6 bases, with 9 bases separating them. The germline V gene has CDR1 SGHAT and CDR2 FQNNGV. The CDR3 covers 14 residues. As DNA, the CDR3 is TGTGCCAGCAGCTTAGACCCAGGGATCAATGAGCAGTTCTTC. Protein product: CASSLDPGINEQFF.

V gene TRBV6-5 combines with J gene TRBJ1-1; D is ambiguous. Germline assignment: CDR1 MNHEY and CDR2 SVGAGI. V lost 0 bases and J 3 bases, leaving 11 bases between the germline ends. The CDR3 runs to 15 residues. Written as DNA, the CDR3 is TGTGCCAGCAGTTACTCCTCCATACGGGACACTGAAGCTTTCTTT. It specifies CASSYSSIRDTEAFF.

The rearrangement uses TRBV12-5 and TRBJ2-1, with 8 positions matching TRBD1. Per the germline V gene, CDR1 is LGHNT and CDR2 is FRNRAP. J was trimmed by 6 bases and V by 6 bases; bases with no gene match: 16. The length of the CDR3 is 17 residues. CDR3 bases: TGTGCTAGTGGACCCCGGACAGGGCCCCCAGAGAGCAATGAGCAGTTCTTC. Amino acids: CASGPRTGPPESNEQFF.

The V and J genes are TRBV6-5 and TRBJ2-1; a possible D gene is TRBD1 (6 bases). This CDR3 has 14 residues. Germline CDR1 MNHEY, CDR2 SVGAGI. V lost 3 bases to trimming and J lost 6 bases, with 12 bases between them. The CDR3 loop is CASSYYSGANEQFF. CDR3 nucleotide sequence: TGTGCCAGCAGTTATTATTCAGGGGCCAATGAGCAGTTCTTC.

This chain uses TRBV6-5 with TRBJ2-7; 9 bases fit TRBD1. V was pared by 0 bases and J by 2 bases, with 5 bases of the junction left unmatched. CDR1 and CDR2 (germline): MNHEY, SVGAGI. The CDR3 has 16 amino acids. For the CDR3, the DNA is TGTGCCAGCAGTTACTCGTGGACAGGGGATACCTACGAGCAGTACTTC. Protein sequence: CASSYSWTGDTYEQYF.

V and J are TRBV25-1 and TRBJ2-5; no reliable D call. V lost 3 bases, J lost 4 bases, and 12 bases lay in between. The CDR3 runs 14 residues. CDR1 is MGHDK and CDR2 is SYGVNS in the germline V gene. CDR3 nucleotide sequence: TGTGCCAGCAGTGAGGAGTACTTGGGAGAGACCCAGTACTTC. Amino acids: CASSEEYLGETQYF.

The chain couples TRBV7-9 to TRBJ1-2; 7 bases are shared with TRBD1. CDR3 length: 12 residues. The V gene's germline CDR1 is SEHNR and CDR2 FQNEAQ (reference sequence). V was pared by 5 bases and J by 10 bases, with 7 bases of the junction left unmatched. The CDR3, as DNA: TGTGCCAGCAGCCTACAGGGGTCATTCTACACCTTC. It encodes CASSLQGSFYTF.

The J gene is TRBJ2-1, the V gene TRBV4-2, with D maybe TRBD2 (7 bases). The V gene lost 3 bases and the J gene lost 4 bases, with 16 bases spanning the gap. This CDR3 is built from 16 residues. Germline V lookup: CDR1 LGHNA, CDR2 YNFKEQ. This CDR3 is CASSHEDSGVYNEQFF. The CDR3 bases are TGTGCCAGCAGCCACGAGGACAGCGGGGTATACAATGAGCAGTTCTTC.

The chain recombines TRBV10-1 with TRBJ1-4; D is undetermined. Germline loops: CDR1 WNHNN, CDR2 SYGVQD (reference sequence). The CDR3 has 14 amino acids. V lost 5 bases and J 3 bases, leaving 10 bases between the germline ends. CDR3 in amino acids: CASSFGGPNEKLFF. CDR3 DNA sequence: TGCGCCAGCAGTTTTGGCGGCCCTAATGAAAAACTGTTTTTT.

J is TRBJ1-5 and V is TRBV7-9; tentative D call: TRBD1 (5 bases). The CDR3 runs to 16 residues. V lost 5 bases and J 3 bases, leaving 17 bases between the germline ends. Germline CDR1 and CDR2: SEHNR and FQNEAQ (reference sequence). The CDR3 DNA reads TGTGCCAGCAGCCCCGGCGTAGGGGCAGACAATCAGCCCCAGCATTTT. Translation: CASSPGVGADNQPQHF.

This clone came up a few times. The V call is TRBV5-6, the J call TRBJ2-5; the match to TRBD2 covers 9 bases. Germline loops: CDR1 SGHDT, CDR2 YYEEEE. After removal of 0 bases from V and 4 bases from J, the junction contained 4 bases not matched to a gene. The CDR3 covers 15 residues. CDR3 DNA sequence: TGTGCCAGCAGCTTGGCGCTAGCGGGGTTAGAGACCCAGTACTTC. This encodes CASSLALAGLETQYF.

The CDR3 DNA follows: TGTGCCAGCAGCTTGAGGACAGGCCGCTTTAGCAATCAGCCCCAGCATTTT. Protein sequence: CASSLRTGRFSNQPQHF. V and J are TRBV5-6 and TRBJ1-5; 7 nucleotides line up with TRBD1. J gave up 0 bases and V 1 base, and 7 bases lay outside the gene matches. This CDR3 region has 17 residues. CDR1 SGHDT and CDR2 YYEEEE come from the germline V gene.

The chain recombines TRBV6-5 with TRBJ1-2, with 10 bases fitting TRBD1. With V trimmed by 0 bases and J by 4 bases, 5 bases remained unmatched. Looked up from germline, CDR1 is MNHEY and CDR2 is SVGAGI. CDR3 length equals 16 residues. CDR3 bases: TGTGCCAGCAGTTACTCGACAGGGGGCCAGAGCTATGGCTACACCTTC. It encodes CASSYSTGGQSYGYTF.

This clone has only one observation. The chain links TRBV12-3 or TRBV12-4 to TRBJ2-5; the match to TRBD2 covers 10 bases. V lost 7 bases to trimming and J lost 5 bases; unmatched junction nucleotides: 1. This CDR3 comprises 12 residues. CDR3 in DNA: TGTGCCAGCAAAGCGGGGGGGGAGACCCAGTACTTC. This gives the protein CASKAGGETQYF.